This TCR beta chain emerged from a study of identical twins. Study-wide points: Invariant MAIT and iNKT cells could partly confound zero-insertion analyses.

The germline V gene has CDR1 LGHDT and CDR2 YNNKEL (reference sequence). This CDR3 region has 13 residues. Unmatched junction bases numbered 3, after V lost 2 bases and J lost 7 bases. Using its own MiXCR run on the 5' RACE reads, TCRdb lists one record per CDR3 protein. The sample lists roughly 200,000 distinct CDR3 sequences, about 16% occurring once. A remark on this clonotype: Its antigen is unidentified.

Another study also made use of these data, one on T cells expressing NK-cell markers.

The sequenced sample consisted of CD8+ T cells sorted from blood. The clonotype originates from a woman aged 18-29 years in good health. The rearrangement uses TRBV3-1 and TRBJ1-1, with TRBD1 matching over 8 bases. The CDR3 bases are TGTGCCAGCAGCCAAACCGGGACAGGTGAAGCTTTCTTT. Its protein is CASSQTGTGEAFF.